These 20 T cell receptor beta chains were sequenced from one sample in a study of blood T cell repertoires in COVID-19. Only in-frame clones appear in the TCRdb table, and some are missing; sequencing was by immunoSEQ multiplex PCR. The sample records some 360,000 clones, around nine tenths being singletons. Specimen: PBMCs or T cells enriched from blood (not recorded which). The source is a young woman who had been exposed to COVID-19.

The genes are TRBV18 and TRBJ1-1; D call uncertain. This CDR3 has 12 residues. Trimming pared 2 bases from V and 7 bases from J, leaving 8 bases between. Germline lookup yields CDR1 KGHSH and CDR2 LQKENI. CDR3: CASSPERVEAFF. The CDR3 bases are TGTGCCAGCTCACCAGAGCGGGTTGAAGCTTTCTTT.

In DNA, the CDR3 is TGTGCCAGCAGTTTACGGGAGGGATGGAGGGAGCTGTTTTTT. This encodes CASSLREGWRELFF. This rearrangement joins TRBV27 to TRBJ2-2; 8 positions agree with TRBD2. Germline trimming cut 2 bases from V and 9 bases from J; bases unmatched to any gene: 5. CDR1 and CDR2 from the germline V gene are MNHEY and SMNVEV (reference sequence). The CDR3 has 14 residues.

The chain uses TRBV27 and TRBJ1-2; 9 nucleotides align to TRBD1. V trimming: 6 bases; J trimming: 8 bases; junction bases outside the gene matches: 7. Germline CDR1 MNHEY, CDR2 SMNVEV (reference sequence). CDR3 length: 13 amino acids. The chain's CDR3 is CASRRQGEGGYTF. CDR3 bases: TGTGCCAGCAGACGACAGGGGGAAGGGGGCTACACCTTC.

CDR3: CASSLSHENTEAFF. The CDR3 region has the DNA TGTGCCAGCAGCTTATCACACGAAAACACTGAAGCTTTCTTT. The gene calls are TRBV7-9 and TRBJ1-1; D not resolved. This CDR3 spans 14 amino acids. From germline, CDR1 is SEHNR and CDR2 FQNEAQ (reference sequence). V was trimmed by 2 bases and J by 2 bases, leaving 9 bases between them.

The chain uses TRBV7-9 and TRBJ1-2; the match to TRBD1 covers 7 bases. Per germline, CDR1 SEHNR and CDR2 FQNEAQ (reference sequence). The CDR3 contains 14 residues. The junction had 5 bases not matched to a gene; V was cut back by 5 bases and J by 2 bases. CDR3 loop: CASSLQTGNYGYTF. CDR3 DNA: TGTGCCAGCAGCCTCCAGACAGGGAACTATGGCTACACCTTC. Full variable domain (outside the CDR3, taken from reference TRBV7-9 and TRBJ1-2): DTGVSQNPRHKITKRGQNVTFRCDPISEHNRLYWYRQTLGQGPEFLTYFQNEAQLEKSRLLSDRFSAERPKGSFSTLEIQRTEQGDSAMYLCASSLQTGNYGYTFGSGTRLTVV.

CDR3 nucleotides: TGCGCCAGCAGCCTCGGTGGAGGGGACGAGCAGTACTTC. Protein sequence: CASSLGGGDEQYF. The chain uses TRBV5-1 and TRBJ2-7; a possible D gene is TRBD2 (6 bases). Per the germline V gene, CDR1 is SGHRS and CDR2 is YFSETQ. V was clipped by 4 bases and J by 5 bases, with 13 bases between them. The CDR3 consists of 13 residues.

This chain uses TRBV2 with TRBJ2-1; weak D call: TRBD1 (5 bases). The CDR3 runs 14 residues. Trimming pared 2 bases from V and 8 bases from J, leaving 13 bases between. From germline, CDR1 is SNHLY and CDR2 FYNNEI. In DNA, the CDR3 is TGTGCCAGCAGTGAAAAGACAGCAAGCTATGAGCAGTTCTTC. Translating gives CASSEKTASYEQFF.

The rearrangement joins TRBV28 to TRBJ1-2; 7 bases agree with TRBD1. This CDR3 has 14 residues. Germline V gene data show CDR1 as MDHEN and CDR2 as SYDVKM. The V and J ends lost 6 bases and 4 bases, in that order; junction bases with no gene match: 8. The CDR3 DNA reads as TGTGCCAGCAGGGGAAGGGGGCGCATCTATGGCTACACCTTC. This gives the protein CASRGRGRIYGYTF.

As DNA, the CDR3 is TGTGCCACCGCGACAGCGAACACTGAAGCTTTCTTT. It codes for CATATANTEAFF. This chain connects TRBV10-3 to TRBJ1-1; maybe TRBD1 (5 bases). V lost 10 bases to trimming and J lost 1 base, with 10 bases between them. Germline V CDR1 and CDR2: ENHRY, SYGVKD. The CDR3 contains 12 residues.

CDR3 nucleotides: TGCGCCAGCAGCTTGAATTGCAGGGGGTGCGGGGAGACCCAGTACTTC. It translates to CASSLNCRGCGETQYF. This chain joins TRBV5-1 and TRBJ2-5; 7 positions agree with TRBD1. Germline assignment: CDR1 SGHRS and CDR2 YFSETQ. The J segment lost 5 bases and the V segment lost 1 base, leaving 11 bases of the junction unmatched. The CDR3 runs 16 residues.

The chain is built from TRBV3-1 (or the pseudogene TRBV3-2) and TRBJ2-2; 9 bases map to TRBD2. The CDR3 length is 16 residues. The germline CDR1 and CDR2 sequences are LGHDT and YNNKEL (reference sequence). V shed 2 bases, J shed 6 bases, and the junction held 7 bases outside the gene matches. CDR3 in DNA: TGTGCCAGCAGCCAACAGGGGCTAGCGGGATCCGGGGAGCTGTTTTTT. This sequence encodes CASSQQGLAGSGELFF.

The chain combines TRBV19 with TRBJ2-1, with TRBD2 matching over 13 bases. V shed 7 bases, J shed 8 bases, and the junction held 11 bases outside the gene matches. There are 16 residues in the CDR3. Germline V gives CDR1 LNHDA, CDR2 SQIVND (reference sequence). The CDR3 here is CASTPRTSGSGYEQFF. CDR3 bases: TGTGCCAGTACTCCCAGGACTAGCGGGAGTGGCTATGAGCAGTTCTTC.

The chain employs TRBV3-1 (or the pseudogene TRBV3-2) and TRBJ1-1; D is unclear. Germline loops: CDR1 LGHDT, CDR2 YNNKEL (reference sequence). This CDR3 region has 13 residues. The ends were cut back, 3 bases at V and 5 bases at J, with 10 bases in the middle. The CDR3 sequence: CASSHPGRTEAFF. CDR3 DNA sequence: TGTGCCAGCAGCCACCCGGGGAGGACTGAAGCTTTCTTT.

The sample holds many counts of this clone. The chain joins TRBV29-1 to TRBJ2-1; TRBD2 agrees at 11 bases. In germline, CDR1 is SQVTM, CDR2 ANQGSEA. This CDR3 has 12 amino acids. The CDR3 nucleotides read TGCACCGGGACTAGCGGTCTAGGTGAGCAGTTCTTC. It specifies CTGTSGLGEQFF.

This clone was seen just once. DNA for the CDR3: TGTGCCACAAGAAACACCAAAGTTTTGGAGACCCAGTACTTC. Its translation is CATRNTKVLETQYF. The J gene is TRBJ2-5, the V gene TRBV10-3, with no clear D. The CDR3 spans 14 residues. The V gene's germline CDR1 is ENHRY and CDR2 SYGVKD. The V gene lost 10 bases and the J gene lost 5 bases, with 20 bases spanning the gap.

The rearrangement uses TRBV11-2 and TRBJ1-2; no definite D call. The CDR3 has 16 residues. Germline V gives CDR1 SGHAT, CDR2 FQNNGV. V lost 0 bases and J 4 bases, leaving 15 bases between the germline ends. The CDR3 here is CASSLDFGGPSYGYTF. The CDR3 DNA is TGTGCCAGCAGCTTAGATTTTGGAGGGCCCAGCTATGGCTACACCTTC. The whole variable domain, filled in from reference TRBV11-2 and TRBJ1-2, reads EAGVAQSPRYKIIEKRQSVAFWCNPISGHATLYWYQQILGQGPKLLIQFQNNGVVDDSQLPKDRFSAERLKGVDSTLKIQPAKLEDSAVYLCASSLDFGGPSYGYTFGSGTRLTVV.

The V and J genes are TRBV5-1 and TRBJ2-5; 7 nucleotides match TRBD2. Germline CDR1 is SGHRS and CDR2 is YFSETQ. This CDR3 has 15 amino acids. V lost 4 bases to trimming and J lost 0 bases; unmatched junction nucleotides: 6. The CDR3 DNA reads as TGCGCCAGCAGCCTGCAGGGAGGGTACCAAGAGACCCAGTACTTC. Its translation is CASSLQGGYQETQYF.

The table lists this clone with a few counts. The same CDR3 arises from other DNA sequences in this sample as well. The rearrangement joins TRBV12-3 or TRBV12-4 to TRBJ1-1, with TRBD1 matching 9 bases. This CDR3 comprises 13 residues. V dropped 6 bases and J dropped 4; count of bases not matched to a gene: 3. The CDR3 nucleotides are TGTGCCAGCAGCTCGACAGGGGGCACTGAAGCTTTCTTT. Its translation is CASSSTGGTEAFF.

With respect to this clone: The sample has other DNA sequences that encode this CDR3 too. The chain joins TRBV2 to TRBJ1-5, with D hard to call. Germline values: CDR1 SNHLY, CDR2 FYNNEI. The CDR3 runs to 12 residues. V lost 3 bases and J lost 4, with 4 bases in between. CDR3 bases: TGTGCCAGCAGTGACGGGAATCAGCCCCAGCATTTT. This codes for CASSDGNQPQHF.

The chain carries TRBV29-1 and TRBJ2-4; TRBD2 aligns across 9 bases. Trimming removed 3 bases from V and 2 bases from J; junction bases left unmatched: 14. CDR3 length: 18 amino acids. Germline values: CDR1 SQVTM, CDR2 ANQGSEA. CDR3 coding DNA: TGCAGCGTTGAGAGGGTCGTGCTAGCGGGAATTTCCAAAAACATTCAGTACTTC. As protein: CSVERVVLAGISKNIQYF. The complete variable domain, with remaining parts taken from reference TRBV29-1 and TRBJ2-4, reads SAVISQKPSRDICQRGTSLTIQCQVDSQVTMMFWYRQQPGQSLTLIATANQGSEATYESGFVIDKFPISRPNLTFSTLTVSNMSPEDSSIYLCSVERVVLAGISKNIQYFGAGTRLSVL.